This entry is about one T cell receptor (beta chain). The target antigen is unknown. This table comes from immunoSEQ multiplex PCR, and its TCRdb copy is limited to in-frame clones, with some not included. The profile covers roughly 98,000 clones, with around nine tenths appearing a single time and roughly 13% taken by the ten largest. These data belong to a study of T cell responses to AZD1222 COVID-19 vaccine. Findings and limits, study-wide: Unmutated regions of variants are reportedly targeted by nearly half of spike-specific TCRs.

The receptor comes from an adult in good health. Specimen: peripheral blood, collected on day 0 of AZD1222 vaccination.

The CDR3, as DNA: TGTGCCAGCACTGCTATTCCCCAGGGCGGGATCACTGAAGCTTTCTTT. It codes for CASTAIPQGGITEAFF. The V and J genes are TRBV28 and TRBJ1-1; the D gene is possibly TRBD1 (5 bases). Germline lookup yields CDR1 MDHEN and CDR2 SYDVKM. V was clipped by 7 bases and J by 4 bases, with 22 bases between them. The CDR3 extends over 16 amino acids.